This T cell receptor (beta chain) was documented in a study of Ad26.COV2.S vaccination and SARS-CoV-2 variants. Study details: Donor allocation was to the COV1001 Ad26.COV2.S trial arm. Intramuscularly, Ad26.COV2.S was given either once or twice, 56 days apart. Whole-study findings and limits: It was reported that spike-specific CD8+ and CD4+ T cell responses were substantially broad after vaccination.

CDR3 size: 11 residues. Trimming cost V 0 bases and J 5 bases, with 5 bases left between them. Germline V CDR1 and CDR2: GTSNPN, SVGIG (reference sequence). On this clone itself: The antigen remains unidentified.

Profiling relied on immunoSEQ multiplex PCR, and the TCRdb table lists in-frame clones only, not all of them. This table has under 250,000 clones, roughly 89% appearing once. Treatment meaning: roughly 18 received Ad26.COV2.S at low or high dose, single or two shots; about 5 received placebo; per-sample allocation not given. Vaccine and placebo recipients were sampled on day 63 after the first injection. A Boston donor was an adult aged 18-55 years. This receptor was obtained from a person between 18 and 65 years old who received the Ad26.COV2.S COVID-19 vaccine or a placebo. The gene calls are TRBV30 and TRBJ2-7; D not resolved. This specimen consisted of peripheral blood, obtained in a trial of Ad26.COV2.S vaccine versus placebo. This CDR3 reads CAWSVRNEQYF. The CDR3 DNA sequence: TGTGCCTGGAGTGTACGAAACGAGCAGTACTTC.